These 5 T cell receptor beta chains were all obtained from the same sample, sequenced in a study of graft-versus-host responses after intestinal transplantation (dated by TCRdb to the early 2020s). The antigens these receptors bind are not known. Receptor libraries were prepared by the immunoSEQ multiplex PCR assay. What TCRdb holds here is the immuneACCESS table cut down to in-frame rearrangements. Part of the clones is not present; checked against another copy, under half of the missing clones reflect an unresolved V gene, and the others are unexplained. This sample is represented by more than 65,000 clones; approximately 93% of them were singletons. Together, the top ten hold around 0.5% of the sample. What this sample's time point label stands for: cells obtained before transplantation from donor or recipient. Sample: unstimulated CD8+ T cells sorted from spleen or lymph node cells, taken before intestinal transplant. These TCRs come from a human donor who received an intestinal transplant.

CDR3: CASSLGPNQPQHF. DNA for the CDR3: TGTGCCAGCAGCCTCGGACCCAATCAGCCCCAGCATTTT. The V call is TRBV6-5, the J call TRBJ1-5; no clear D gene. Germline CDR1 is MNHEY and CDR2 is SVGAGI. The CDR3 length is 13 residues. The V and J ends lost 6 bases and 3 bases respectively, with 9 bases between them.

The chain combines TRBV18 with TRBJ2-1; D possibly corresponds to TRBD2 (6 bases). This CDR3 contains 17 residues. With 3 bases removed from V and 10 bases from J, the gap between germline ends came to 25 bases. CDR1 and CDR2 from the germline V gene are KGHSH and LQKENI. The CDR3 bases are TGTGCCAGCTCACCGGTAGCATGCGGCGGGACCCCTCCCGAGCAGTTCTTC. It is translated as CASSPVACGGTPPEQFF. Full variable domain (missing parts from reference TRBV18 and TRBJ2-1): NAGVMQNPRHLVRRRGQEARLRCSPMKGHSHVYWYRQLPEEGLKFMVYLQKENIIDESGMPKERFSAEFPKEGPSILRIQQVVRGDSAAYFCASSPVACGGTPPEQFFGPGTRLTVL.

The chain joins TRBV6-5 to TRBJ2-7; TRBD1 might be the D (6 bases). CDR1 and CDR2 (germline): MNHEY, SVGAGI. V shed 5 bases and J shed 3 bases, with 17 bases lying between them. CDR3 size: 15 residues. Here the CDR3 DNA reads TGTGCCAGCAGTCCATTAGGTGGGGGACACTACGAGCAGTACTTC. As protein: CASSPLGGGHYEQYF.

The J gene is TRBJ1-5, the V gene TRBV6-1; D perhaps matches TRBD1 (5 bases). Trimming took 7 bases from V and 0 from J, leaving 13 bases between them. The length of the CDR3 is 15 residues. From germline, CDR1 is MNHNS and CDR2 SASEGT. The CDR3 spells CASTTREISNQPQHF. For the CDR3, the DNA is TGTGCCAGCACCACCAGGGAAATTAGCAATCAGCCCCAGCATTTT.

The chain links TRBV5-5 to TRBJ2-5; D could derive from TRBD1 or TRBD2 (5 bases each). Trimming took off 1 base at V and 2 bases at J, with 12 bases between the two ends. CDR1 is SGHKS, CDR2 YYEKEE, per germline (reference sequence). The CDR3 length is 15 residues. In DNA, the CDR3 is TGTGCCAGCAGCTTGTTGTGGGGACGGCAAGAGACCCAGTACTTC. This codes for CASSLLWGRQETQYF.